Below, 32 T cell receptor beta chains from the same sample are listed, as sequenced in a study of PD-L1 blockade in urothelial cancer. Measured with immunoSEQ multiplex PCR; TCRdb has only the in-frame clones, and not every one. The data show 45,000 to 60,000 clones, over 70% seen once. Specimen: PBMCs, collected around atezolizumab (anti-PD-L1) treatment. The origin of the receptors is a man between 35 and 55 years old with urothelial cancer.

The DNA for the CDR3 is TGTGCCAGCAGTTACCGCAGGGGGCAGAATGAGCAGTTCTTC. Translation gives CASSYRRGQNEQFF. The rearrangement links TRBV6-5 to TRBJ2-1, with 8 bases that match TRBD1. V was clipped by 2 bases and J by 7 bases; unmatched bases: 4. The CDR3 extends over 14 amino acids. Per the germline V gene, CDR1 is MNHEY and CDR2 is SVGAGI.

The J gene is TRBJ1-2, the V gene TRBV10-1; the D is unclear. Germline CDR1 reads WNHNN; CDR2 reads SYGVQD (reference sequence). The CDR3 runs 13 residues. V was trimmed by 5 bases and J by 4 bases, leaving 11 bases between them. In DNA, the CDR3 is TGCGCCAGCAGTAAAGACGGAGCCTATGGCTACACCTTC. This translates into CASSKDGAYGYTF.

This clone was counted a few times. The chain has TRBV7-3 and TRBJ1-2; the D gene is possibly TRBD1 (5 bases). Germline CDR1 and CDR2: SGHTA and FQGTGA. There are 13 residues in the CDR3. The V end lost 0 bases, the J end lost 7 bases, and 9 bases lay between the germline ends. Here the CDR3 DNA reads TGTGCCAGCAGCTTAACGATGGGGGGTGGCTACACCTTC. This gives the protein CASSLTMGGGYTF.

The chain links TRBV27 to TRBJ1-4; 9 nucleotides line up with TRBD1. The germline V gene encodes CDR1 MNHEY and CDR2 SMNVEV (reference sequence). J lost 3 bases, V lost 5 bases, and 7 bases had no gene match. CDR3 length: 16 amino acids. The CDR3 nucleotides read TGTGCCAGCAGTACGAACAGGGGGCTGGCTAATGAAAAACTGTTTTTT. Residues: CASSTNRGLANEKLFF.

This rearrangement joins TRBV28 to TRBJ1-2, with 7 positions matching TRBD1. Germline CDR1 reads MDHEN; CDR2 reads SYDVKM. There are 14 residues in the CDR3. The V segment lost 5 bases and the J segment 7 bases; nucleotides outside the gene matches: 10. The CDR3 reads CASSPRDRVGGYTF. CDR3 bases: TGTGCCAGCAGTCCCCGCGACAGGGTAGGTGGCTACACCTTC.

CDR3 sequence: CASSLAGEVFQTQYF. As DNA, the CDR3 is TGCGCCAGCAGCTTAGCGGGAGAGGTGTTCCAGACCCAGTACTTC. The V and J genes are TRBV5-1 and TRBJ2-5, with 8 bases fitting TRBD2. Per the germline V gene, CDR1 is SGHRS and CDR2 is YFSETQ. The CDR3 covers 15 residues. After removal of 2 bases from V and 6 bases from J, the junction contained 9 bases not matched to a gene.

The V call is TRBV30, the J call TRBJ2-7; no reliable D call. The CDR3 has 11 residues. V lost 2 bases, J lost 3 bases, and 5 bases lay in between. From germline, CDR1 is GTSNPN and CDR2 SVGIG (reference sequence). The CDR3, as DNA: TGTGCCTGGAGTACGGGCTACGAGCAGTACTTC. Translation: CAWSTGYEQYF.

Only one count was recorded for this clone. The chain couples TRBV5-1 to TRBJ2-7; 8 bases align to TRBD1. Trimming took 3 bases from V and 2 from J; bases not matched to a gene: 7. Germline CDR1 and CDR2: SGHRS and YFSETQ. This CDR3 is 15 amino acids long. In DNA form, the CDR3 reads TGCGCCAGCAGCTCCCAGACAGGGGCTGCCTACGAGCAGTACTTC. Translating gives CASSSQTGAAYEQYF. Complete variable domain (other parts from reference TRBV5-1 and TRBJ2-7): KAGVTQTPRYLIKTRGQQVTLSCSPISGHRSVSWYQQTPGQGLQFLFEYFSETQRNKGNFPGRFSGRQFSNSRSEMNVSTLELGDSALYLCASSSQTGAAYEQYFGPGTRLTVT.

This sequence joins TRBV27 and TRBJ1-4; 9 positions agree with TRBD1. V lost 0 bases to trimming and J lost 8 bases; unmatched junction nucleotides: 7. Germline assignment: CDR1 MNHEY and CDR2 SMNVEV (reference sequence). CDR3 length: 16 amino acids. CDR3 sequence: CASSLSWTGVGEKLFF. As DNA, the CDR3 is TGTGCCAGCAGTTTATCGTGGACAGGGGTTGGAGAAAAACTGTTTTTT.

The CDR3 region is CASSQSTAYEQYF. The CDR3 region has the DNA TGTGCCAGCAGCCAAAGCACGGCCTACGAGCAGTACTTC. The rearrangement links TRBV4-2 to TRBJ2-7; D is unclear. Trimming pared 2 bases from V and 2 bases from J, leaving 7 bases between. Germline CDR1 LGHNA, CDR2 YNFKEQ. This CDR3 comprises 13 residues.

This chain uses TRBV6-5 with TRBJ2-1, with D possibly TRBD2 on 5 matching bases. The germline V gene has CDR1 MNHEY and CDR2 SVGAGI. V dropped 0 bases and J dropped 4 bases, with 7 bases sitting between them. The length of the CDR3 is 14 residues. The CDR3 sequence: CASSYSSGYNEQFF. For the CDR3, the DNA is TGTGCCAGCAGTTACTCGTCGGGATACAATGAGCAGTTCTTC.

The chain carries TRBV29-1 and TRBJ2-7; the D is unclear. Germline V lookup: CDR1 SQVTM, CDR2 ANQGSEA. V was clipped by 4 bases and J by 4 bases, with 11 bases between them. The CDR3 consists of 12 residues. The CDR3 nucleotides read TGCAGCGTTGCGGATGCGGAATACGAGCAGTACTTC. This gives the protein CSVADAEYEQYF.

This clone was observed once. The chain has TRBV15 and TRBJ2-7; 13 nucleotides agree with TRBD2. The CDR3 has 17 residues. Germline CDR1 is LNHNV and CDR2 is YYDKDF (reference sequence). With V trimmed by 0 bases and J by 4 bases, 6 bases remained unmatched. In nucleotides, the CDR3 is TGTGCCACCAGCAGAGATATCCCACTAGCGGGAGGGTACGAGCAGTACTTC. It encodes CATSRDIPLAGGYEQYF.

CDR3 sequence: CATSPQGYEQYF. In DNA, the CDR3 is TGTGCCACCAGTCCACAGGGCTACGAGCAGTACTTC. The V gene is TRBV15, the J gene TRBJ2-7; tentative D call: TRBD1 (6 bases). Germline CDR1 LNHNV, CDR2 YYDKDF (reference sequence). The CDR3 has 12 amino acids. Trimming removed 6 bases at V and 3 bases at J, with 9 bases between.

This chain connects TRBV27 to TRBJ2-7; D not certain. The V end lost 1 base, the J end lost 2 bases, and 6 bases lay between the germline ends. Germline V gene sequence: CDR1 MNHEY, CDR2 SMNVEV (reference sequence). The CDR3 extends over 13 amino acids. The CDR3 sequence is CASSLFPAYEQYF. The CDR3 DNA is TGTGCCAGCAGTTTATTCCCCGCCTACGAGCAGTACTTC.

Comment on this clone: Other DNA sequences of this sample code for an identical CDR3. The rearrangement links TRBV30 to TRBJ1-5; D perhaps matches TRBD1 (6 bases). CDR1 GTSNPN and CDR2 SVGIG come from the germline V gene (reference sequence). V lost 3 bases and J lost 5, with 11 bases in between. CDR3 length: 13 residues. CDR3 region: CAWSTGRDQPQHF. In DNA, the CDR3 is TGTGCCTGGAGCACAGGGAGGGATCAGCCCCAGCATTTT.

This clone was seen a single time. This chain links TRBV28 with TRBJ2-7, with TRBD1 matching 7 bases. The V gene's germline CDR1 is MDHEN and CDR2 SYDVKM. With V trimmed by 3 bases and J by 0 bases, 5 bases remained unmatched. This CDR3 region has 15 residues. Here the CDR3 DNA reads TGTGCCAGCAGTTTGACCGGGACAGTCTCCTACGAGCAGTACTTC. Protein sequence: CASSLTGTVSYEQYF.

The chain recombines TRBV2 with TRBJ2-1, with 15 bases identical to TRBD2. This CDR3 is 15 amino acids long. V shed 7 bases and J 9 bases; nucleotides not matched to a gene: 7. Germline-derived CDR1 and CDR2 are SNHLY and FYNNEI. CDR3: CASIGTSGRIGEQFF. CDR3 nucleotide sequence: TGTGCCAGCATCGGGACTAGCGGGAGGATTGGTGAGCAGTTCTTC.

The chain links TRBV6-5 to TRBJ2-1; perhaps TRBD2 as D (6 bases). CDR1 and CDR2 from the germline V gene are MNHEY and SVGAGI. There are 13 residues in the CDR3. With 4 bases removed from V and 9 bases from J, the gap between germline ends came to 13 bases. CDR3 sequence: CASSSSLGGEQFF. CDR3 bases: TGTGCCAGCAGTTCCTCTCTGGGAGGTGAGCAGTTCTTC.

The rearrangement uses TRBV6-5 and TRBJ1-1, with D unclear. CDR3 length: 12 amino acids. Germline assignment: CDR1 MNHEY and CDR2 SVGAGI. V lost 6 bases and J 8 bases, leaving 13 bases between the germline ends. The CDR3 DNA reads TGTGCCAGCAGCCCCGGTCCGCGGGAAGCTTTCTTT. Residues: CASSPGPREAFF.

This chain uses TRBV28 with TRBJ2-6; TRBD1 is a possible D gene (6 bases). V dropped 10 bases and J dropped 0 bases, with 19 bases sitting between them. The CDR3 totals 17 residues. Per germline, CDR1 MDHEN and CDR2 SYDVKM. CDR3 DNA: TGTGCCAACAAGAGGACAGTCAAACTCTCTGGGGCCAACGTCCTGACTTTC. Amino acids: CANKRTVKLSGANVLTF.

The rearrangement uses TRBV7-6 and TRBJ1-4; TRBD1 is a possible D gene (5 bases). The CDR3 runs to 15 residues. The germline gives CDR1 SGHVS, CDR2 FNYEAQ. V lost 5 bases and J 7 bases, leaving 17 bases between the germline ends. CDR3 nucleotide sequence: TGTGCCAGCAGCCTCGTGGGGGGGGGTAGTGAAAAACTGTTTTTT. It is translated as CASSLVGGGSEKLFF.

V and J are TRBV19 and TRBJ2-2, with 11 bases that match TRBD2. CDR3 length: 17 amino acids. With V trimmed by 5 bases and J by 1 base, 6 bases remained unmatched. Germline lookup yields CDR1 LNHDA and CDR2 SQIVND (reference sequence). The CDR3 here is CASSPGLAGVNTGELFF. The CDR3 region has the DNA TGTGCCAGTAGTCCCGGACTAGCGGGTGTGAACACCGGGGAGCTGTTTTTT.

The rearrangement joins TRBV6-5 to TRBJ1-1, with TRBD1 identical over 7 bases. CDR1 MNHEY and CDR2 SVGAGI come from the germline V gene. The V and J ends lost 0 bases and 4 bases, in that order; junction bases with no gene match: 2. This CDR3 has 14 residues. CDR3 sequence reads: CASSYSRGPTEAFF. The CDR3 DNA reads as TGTGCCAGCAGTTACTCGAGGGGGCCCACTGAAGCTTTCTTT.

In nucleotides, the CDR3 is TGTGCCAGCAGCACCGGACAGGGGGTATCTTACGGCTACACCTTC. It is translated as CASSTGQGVSYGYTF. The chain combines TRBV9 with TRBJ1-2; TRBD1 agrees at 10 bases. The trim removed 4 bases at V and 8 bases at J, leaving 11 bases unmatched. Germline V gene lookup returns CDR1 SGDLS and CDR2 YYNGEE. The CDR3 extends over 15 amino acids.

The chain combines TRBV14 with TRBJ1-2; 9 bases are a match to TRBD1. The germline CDR1 and CDR2 sequences are SGHDN and FVKESK. After removal of 4 bases from V and 5 bases from J, the junction contained 8 bases not matched to a gene. The CDR3 totals 15 residues. The DNA for the CDR3 is TGTGCCAGCAGCCTCGCCACCGGGACAGGGTATGGCTACACCTTC. It encodes CASSLATGTGYGYTF. The whole variable domain, filled in from reference TRBV14 and TRBJ1-2, reads EAGVTQFPSHSVIEKGQTVTLRCDPISGHDNLYWYRRVMGKEIKFLLHFVKESKQDESGMPNNRFLAERTGGTYSTLKVQPAELEDSGVYFCASSLATGTGYGYTFGSGTRLTVV.

The chain recombines TRBV19 with TRBJ1-1; TRBD1 agrees at 8 bases. The V and J ends lost 5 bases and 0 bases, in that order; junction bases with no gene match: 5. The CDR3 covers 15 residues. CDR1 is LNHDA and CDR2 is SQIVND in the germline V gene (reference sequence). The CDR3 spells CASSPSTGVNTEAFF. The CDR3 DNA reads TGTGCCAGTAGTCCATCGACAGGGGTGAACACTGAAGCTTTCTTT.

The chain combines TRBV28 with TRBJ2-3; 7 nucleotides align to TRBD1. The CDR3 contains 12 residues. V was clipped by 11 bases and J by 3 bases; unmatched bases: 5. Germline V gives CDR1 MDHEN, CDR2 SYDVKM. The CDR3 coding sequence is TGTGCCCTTGGACAGGAAACAGATACGCAGTATTTT. This encodes CALGQETDTQYF.

The chain is built from TRBV6-5 and TRBJ2-5; a possible D gene is TRBD2 (6 bases). This CDR3 is built from 14 residues. V shed 3 bases and J shed 5 bases, with 13 bases lying between them. CDR1 is MNHEY and CDR2 is SVGAGI in the germline V gene. The CDR3 DNA follows: TGTGCCAGCAGTTATGACAGTGGGGGGGAGACCCAGTACTTC. It specifies CASSYDSGGETQYF.

This chain uses TRBV7-3 with TRBJ2-2, with a weak D call TRBD1 (6 bases). Trimming removed 1 base from V and 2 bases from J, with 11 bases in between. The germline gives CDR1 SGHTA, CDR2 FQGTGA. This CDR3 spans 16 amino acids. CDR3 residues: CASSLIRGGNTGELFF. The DNA of the CDR3 is TGTGCCAGCAGCTTAATTAGAGGGGGTAACACCGGGGAGCTGTTTTTT.

The rearrangement links TRBV19 to TRBJ2-5; no firm D call. The CDR3 runs to 13 residues. Germline V gene data show CDR1 as LNHDA and CDR2 as SQIVND (reference sequence). Trimming took 2 bases from V and 4 from J, leaving 8 bases between them. Here the CDR3 reads CASSIMWAETQYF. The CDR3 DNA sequence: TGTGCCAGTAGTATAATGTGGGCAGAGACCCAGTACTTC.

The J gene is TRBJ1-5, the V gene TRBV2, with a weak D call TRBD1 (5 bases). From germline, CDR1 is SNHLY and CDR2 FYNNEI. Trimming shortened V by 6 bases and J by 0 bases, and 18 bases separated the two germline ends. This CDR3 contains 17 residues. For the CDR3, the DNA is TGTGCCAGCAGACGCAGGGTTTCCGATTATAGCAATCAGCCCCAGCATTTT. This encodes CASRRRVSDYSNQPQHF.